This TCR beta chain was found in a study of blood T cell repertoires in COVID-19. Study in general: Donors in the United States, Italy and Spain gave samples during acute or convalescent COVID-19. T cells, B-cell-depleted T cells, or PBMCs provided the cDNA or gDNA that served as material.

Per the original methods: The authors estimated nucleated cell counts from reference gene primer amplification. Sequencing was performed with immunoSEQ multiplex PCR; in TCRdb, only in-frame clones are kept and a portion is missing. The V and J calls and clone size were taken over from that table, and D and trimming were inferred from the DNA. Found here are roughly 84,000 clones, approximately 80% of them singletons; the top ten hold 12%. After removal of 7 bases from V and 3 bases from J, the junction contained 12 bases not matched to a gene. Germline loops: CDR1 GTSNPN, CDR2 SVGIG (reference sequence). The CDR3 is 14 amino acids.

The chain carries TRBV30 and TRBJ2-7, with 7 bases lining up with TRBD1. The sample comprised peripheral blood. The TCR sequence derives from a middle-aged woman with active or convalescent COVID-19. The CDR3 loop is CAFSTGWVNYEQYF. The CDR3 nucleotides are TGTGCCTTCTCGACAGGGTGGGTTAACTACGAGCAGTACTTC.